The 20 T cell receptor beta chains below come from one sample, sequenced in a study of patients and donors after allogeneic stem cell transplantation. Each CDR3 protein is one row after TCRdb ran MiXCR on the RT-PCR reads. The table shows hundreds of thousands of distinct CDR3 sequences, with roughly 38% occurring only once. Sequenced sample: blood, either unsorted or a sorted T cell fraction (not recorded which). The source is a human donor who was either an allogeneic HSCT recipient or a stem cell or donor lymphocyte infusion donor (not recorded which). It is not recorded whose cells these are; they may come from a transplant donor.

This clonotype was picked up a small number of times. The CDR3 here is CATPGQGANSPLHF. DNA of the CDR3: TGTGCCACTCCGGGACAGGGGGCGAATTCACCCCTCCACTTT. The chain is built from TRBV28 and TRBJ1-6; TRBD1 agrees at 12 bases. J was trimmed by 7 bases and V by 10 bases; bases with no gene match: 5. The CDR3 extends over 14 amino acids. Germline-derived CDR1 and CDR2 are MDHEN and SYDVKM.

The sample holds a few counts of this clonotype. The rearrangement links TRBV4-3 to TRBJ1-5, with unresolved D. Trimming shortened V by 0 bases and J by 8 bases, and 11 bases separated the two germline ends. The CDR3 extends over 14 amino acids. Germline CDR1 reads LGHNA; CDR2 reads YSLEER. CDR3 in amino acids: CASSQDARGEPQHF. The DNA of the CDR3 is TGCGCCAGCAGCCAAGATGCGCGTGGCGAGCCCCAGCATTTT.

A few counts support this clonotype. The chain carries TRBV29-1 and TRBJ1-1, with D maybe TRBD1 (5 bases). CDR1 and CDR2 from the germline V gene are SQVTM and ANQGSEA. The V gene lost 5 bases and the J gene lost 1 base, with 17 bases spanning the gap. CDR3 length: 15 amino acids. The CDR3 region is CSVHLRGGKNTEAFF. CDR3 bases: TGCAGCGTTCACCTTAGGGGAGGGAAGAACACTGAAGCTTTCTTT.

The sample holds a few counts of this clonotype. This chain uses TRBV4-1 with TRBJ2-3, with D hard to call. CDR1 and CDR2 (germline): MGHRA, YSYEKL. V was trimmed by 3 bases and J by 2 bases, leaving 9 bases between them. This CDR3 contains 14 residues. Here the CDR3 DNA reads TGCGCCAGCAGCCACTCGACTCACACAGATACGCAGTATTTT. Translated: CASSHSTHTDTQYF.

This chain uses TRBV9 with TRBJ2-1, with a possible D match to TRBD2 (5 bases). Germline CDR1 SGDLS, CDR2 YYNGEE. V gave up 0 bases and J gave up 5 bases, with 12 bases separating them. This CDR3 spans 15 amino acids. CDR3 sequence (DNA): TGTGCCAGCAGCGTAGCAGAGGGCTATCACAATGAGCAGTTCTTC. Amino acid sequence: CASSVAEGYHNEQFF.

This chain links TRBV28 with TRBJ2-2; D not certain. The ends were cut back, 10 bases at V and 6 bases at J, with 9 bases in the middle. Germline V gene sequence: CDR1 MDHEN, CDR2 SYDVKM. This CDR3 has 11 amino acids. CDR3 in amino acids: CATWVAGELFF. Here the CDR3 DNA reads TGTGCCACTTGGGTCGCCGGGGAGCTGTTTTTT.

This clonotype was found a few times. The chain couples TRBV10-3 to TRBJ1-5, with D possibly being TRBD1 (5 bases). The CDR3 runs to 14 residues. Trimming shortened V by 2 bases and J by 5 bases, and 10 bases separated the two germline ends. Germline CDR1 reads ENHRY; CDR2 reads SYGVKD. CDR3 sequence (DNA): TGTGCCATCAGTGAGGGGGCTGGCTATCAGCCCCAGCATTTT. It specifies CAISEGAGYQPQHF.

This clonotype was recorded many times. The chain employs TRBV20-1 and TRBJ1-3; 10 bases are a match to TRBD1. The CDR3 runs to 17 residues. V shed 6 bases and J 3 bases; nucleotides not matched to a gene: 14. In germline, CDR1 is DFQATT, CDR2 SNEGSKA (reference sequence). CDR3: CSAYDRGQGSFGNTIYF. CDR3 nucleotides: TGCAGTGCCTACGACAGGGGGCAAGGCTCCTTTGGAAACACCATATATTTT.

The rearrangement links TRBV5-1 to TRBJ2-3; TRBD2 matches 9 bases. Trimming at V came to 3 bases and at J to 3 bases, leaving 5 bases not matched to a gene. This CDR3 spans 15 amino acids. The germline CDR1 and CDR2 sequences are SGHRS and YFSETQ. The CDR3 here is CASSSQRGATDTQYF. The CDR3 nucleotides read TGCGCCAGCAGCTCACAGCGGGGGGCAACAGATACGCAGTATTTT.

In nucleotides, the CDR3 is TGTGCCAGCAGTCCTCAGGGGTTCCGGGGTGGCTACACCTTC. This encodes CASSPQGFRGGYTF. The V gene is TRBV12-3 or TRBV12-4, the J gene TRBJ1-2, with D possibly being TRBD1 (6 bases). The CDR3 consists of 14 residues. V lost 5 bases and J lost 7, with 17 bases in between.

CDR3 protein: CASSQEPAGQNSPLHF. The CDR3 nucleotides are TGCGCCAGCAGCCAAGAGCCAGCAGGGCAAAATTCACCCCTCCACTTT. The chain combines TRBV4-3 with TRBJ1-6; tentatively, D is TRBD1 (5 bases). Between the trimmed V and J ends, which lost 0 bases and 7 bases, there was a span of 13 bases. CDR1 LGHNA and CDR2 YSLEER come from the germline V gene. The CDR3 consists of 16 residues.

The chain employs TRBV27 and TRBJ1-5; TRBD1 agrees at 7 bases. Germline V gene sequence: CDR1 MNHEY, CDR2 SMNVEV (reference sequence). Trimming cost V 4 bases and J 3 bases; bases outside gene matches: 6. The CDR3 length is 15 residues. Here the CDR3 DNA reads TGTGCCAGCAGTTCGAGGGACAGAATCAATCAGCCCCAGCATTTT. Translated, it gives CASSSRDRINQPQHF.

This clonotype was observed a handful of times. This chain joins TRBV30 and TRBJ1-1, with no clear D. The ends were cut back, 0 bases at V and 0 bases at J, with 8 bases in the middle. This CDR3 is built from 14 residues. Germline V gives CDR1 GTSNPN, CDR2 SVGIG (reference sequence). As DNA, the CDR3 is TGTGCCTGGAGTGTACGCACAGTGAACACTGAAGCTTTCTTT. Protein: CAWSVRTVNTEAFF.

The chain employs TRBV21-1 and TRBJ1-2. TRBV21-1 is marked as a pseudogene. The CDR3 has 13 residues. The CDR3 sequence: CASIKGSGYGYTF. The DNA of the CDR3 is TGTGCCAGCATTAAGGGAAGCGGATATGGCTACACCTTC.

V usage is TRBV6-5 and J usage is TRBJ1-2; D possibly corresponds to TRBD1 (5 bases). The CDR3 runs 15 residues. Germline CDR1 and CDR2: MNHEY and SVGAGI. The V end lost 7 bases, the J end lost 3 bases, and 18 bases lay between the germline ends. CDR3 sequence: CASTLSPRQHYGYTF. The CDR3, as DNA: TGTGCCAGCACCCTATCCCCCCGACAGCACTATGGCTACACCTTC.

This clonotype turned up a few times. The V gene is TRBV4-2, the J gene TRBJ2-1; 9 positions agree with TRBD2. CDR1 and CDR2 from the germline V gene are LGHNA and YNFKEQ. This CDR3 comprises 15 residues. V trimming: 6 bases; J trimming: 6 bases; junction bases outside the gene matches: 9. Here the CDR3 DNA reads TGTGCCAGCAGTCGTCGGCTAGCGGGGACCAATGAGCAGTTCTTC. This codes for CASSRRLAGTNEQFF.

The rearrangement links TRBV9 to TRBJ1-3, with a tentative D call TRBD1 (5 bases). The CDR3 is 17 amino acids. V lost 4 bases and J lost 0, with 17 bases in between. CDR1 is SGDLS and CDR2 is YYNGEE in the germline V gene. Written as DNA, the CDR3 is TGTGCCAGCAGCCCTATTACTGACAGCAGCTCTGGAAACACCATATATTTT. As protein: CASSPITDSSSGNTIYF.

J is TRBJ1-2 and V is TRBV12-3 or TRBV12-4; TRBD1 might be the D (5 bases). Trimming left V 3 bases short and J 2 bases short, with 10 bases between. The CDR3 sequence is 14 residues long. CDR3 DNA sequence: TGTGCCAGCAGTTTCTCTTGGGGGAACTATGGCTACACCTTC. It encodes CASSFSWGNYGYTF.

The chain carries TRBV24-1 and TRBJ2-3; the D gene is possibly TRBD1 (5 bases). The CDR3 spans 16 residues. The V gene lost 4 bases and the J gene lost 6 bases, with 19 bases spanning the gap. Germline V gives CDR1 KGHDR, CDR2 SFDVKD. Here the CDR3 DNA reads TGTGCCACCAGTGAACGAACAGGAACCATACGGGATACGCAGTATTTT. As protein: CATSERTGTIRDTQYF.

This chain links TRBV27 with TRBJ2-5, with D possibly TRBD2 on 6 matching bases. Germline values: CDR1 MNHEY, CDR2 SMNVEV (reference sequence). This CDR3 region has 9 residues. V was clipped by 8 bases and J by 9 bases, with 7 bases between them. This chain's CDR3 is CASGEAQYF. The DNA for the CDR3 is TGTGCCAGCGGGGAGGCCCAGTACTTC.